These 16 T cell receptor beta chains were sequenced from one sample in a study of beta chain features in type 1 diabetes. TCRB transcripts that were expressed got sequenced, as all of the isolated RNA had been reverse transcribed. Produced via immunoSEQ multiplex PCR; TCRdb's table is partial and in-frame only. This sample yields more than 350,000 clones, of which roughly 10% are seen a single time; roughly 0.046% belongs to the top ten. Sequencing was done on a sample of naive CD4+ T cells from blood. Receptors were obtained from a woman aged 18-29 years in good health.

This clone was counted a few times. This rearrangement joins TRBV7-3 to TRBJ2-3, with 7 bases aligning to TRBD2. The germline gives CDR1 SGHTA, CDR2 FQGTGA. V shed 5 bases and J 1 base; nucleotides not matched to a gene: 9. The length of the CDR3 is 16 residues. CDR3 sequence (DNA): TGTGCCAGCAGCCCTCAGGGAGGGGCCGGCACAGATACGCAGTATTTT. Residues: CASSPQGGAGTDTQYF.

This chain uses TRBV19 with TRBJ2-3; 9 nucleotides match TRBD1. Trimming at V came to 5 bases and at J to 2 bases, leaving 5 bases not matched to a gene. Germline CDR1 LNHDA, CDR2 SQIVND (reference sequence). The CDR3 is made up of 15 amino acids. CDR3 bases: TGTGCCAGTAGTCGTGGACAGGGGCCCACAGATACGCAGTATTTT. Translating gives CASSRGQGPTDTQYF.

The chain carries TRBV5-4 and TRBJ2-1; D unresolved. CDR3 length: 11 amino acids. Trimming took 2 bases from V and 8 from J, leaving 5 bases between them. Germline CDR1 is SGHNT and CDR2 is YYREEE (reference sequence). The CDR3 is CASSLGYEQFF. CDR3 nucleotides: TGTGCCAGCAGCTTAGGGTATGAGCAGTTCTTC.

This clone has only a few counts. This chain connects TRBV29-1 to TRBJ1-5; 8 nucleotides line up with TRBD1. V gave up 5 bases and J gave up 4 bases; unmatched junction bases: 4. There are 13 residues in the CDR3. Per germline, CDR1 SQVTM and CDR2 ANQGSEA. CDR3 residues: CSVWTGTNQPQHF. CDR3 in DNA: TGCAGCGTTTGGACAGGGACAAATCAGCCCCAGCATTTT.

This chain connects TRBV29-1 to TRBJ1-5, with 7 bases aligning to TRBD1. The CDR3 length is 17 residues. J was trimmed by 0 bases and V by 7 bases; bases with no gene match: 15. Germline CDR1 is SQVTM and CDR2 is ANQGSEA. The CDR3 DNA reads as TGCAGCGCCCAAATCGGGACAGCGCTACATAGCAATCAGCCCCAGCATTTT. Translating it yields CSAQIGTALHSNQPQHF.

This clone was observed a handful of times. This chain uses TRBV18 with TRBJ1-1; D unresolved. This CDR3 has 13 amino acids. Trimming took 2 bases from V and 8 from J, leaving 12 bases between them. Germline CDR1 reads KGHSH; CDR2 reads LQKENI. The CDR3 nucleotides read TGTGCCAGCTCACCATCTTCCGGAGCAGAAGCTTTCTTT. This gives the protein CASSPSSGAEAFF.

The table lists this clone with a few counts. CDR3 loop: CASSQAMPIDEQFF. The CDR3 bases are TGCGCCAGCAGCCAAGCCATGCCGATTGATGAGCAGTTCTTC. V is TRBV4-1 and J is TRBJ2-1; no definite D call. Germline CDR1 and CDR2: MGHRA and YSYEKL. This CDR3 is built from 14 residues. V lost 1 base to trimming and J lost 8 bases, with 12 bases between them.

The chain is built from TRBV5-4 and TRBJ2-1, with 10 positions matching TRBD1. Losses at the gene ends were 4 bases for V and 2 bases for J; bases not matched to a gene: 9. Germline V gene lookup returns CDR1 SGHNT and CDR2 YYREEE (reference sequence). The CDR3 extends over 17 amino acids. CDR3 protein: CASSRTGTGVTYNEQFF. The DNA of the CDR3 is TGTGCCAGCAGCAGGACCGGGACAGGGGTTACCTACAATGAGCAGTTCTTC.

This clone showed up just a few times. The gene calls are TRBV30 and TRBJ1-4; D is unclear. Trimming took 2 bases from V and 3 from J, leaving 13 bases between them. CDR1 and CDR2 from the germline V gene are GTSNPN and SVGIG (reference sequence). The CDR3 loop spans 15 amino acids. CDR3 loop: CAWSTGSGSNEKLFF. In DNA, the CDR3 is TGTGCCTGGAGTACGGGCTCGGGGTCTAATGAAAAACTGTTTTTT.

The chain employs TRBV5-1 and TRBJ2-7; no clear D. The CDR3 extends over 11 amino acids. The V end was cut by 0 bases, the J end by 4 bases, with 2 bases between. Germline lookup yields CDR1 SGHRS and CDR2 YFSETQ. This chain's CDR3 is CASSLEYEQYV. The CDR3 DNA is TGCGCCAGCAGCTTGGAATACGAGCAGTACGTC.

CDR3 coding DNA: TGTGCCAGCAGCTTAGAGCAGGGTACTGAAGCTTTCTTT. Residues: CASSLEQGTEAFF. V gene TRBV7-7 combines with J gene TRBJ1-1; weak D call: TRBD1 (5 bases). The CDR3 spans 13 residues. Germline V gives CDR1 SSHAT, CDR2 FNYEAQ (reference sequence). V lost 1 base to trimming and J lost 5 bases, with 8 bases between them.

This chain links TRBV4-2 with TRBJ2-4, with 8 bases aligning to TRBD1. The CDR3 is 16 residues long. The germline CDR1 and CDR2 sequences are LGHNA and YNFKEQ. After removal of 0 bases from V and 8 bases from J, the junction contained 9 bases not matched to a gene. The CDR3 region has the DNA TGTGCCAGCAGCCAAGACGGGCAGGGGGCGACGGACATTCAGTACTTC. This gives the protein CASSQDGQGATDIQYF.

The V and J genes are TRBV7-9 and TRBJ1-4; no clear D. V lost 3 bases and J lost 5, with 7 bases in between. From germline, CDR1 is SEHNR and CDR2 FQNEAQ (reference sequence). This CDR3 has 13 residues. The CDR3 nucleotides read TGTGCCAGCAGCTTTGGTAGGAATGAAAAACTGTTTTTT. It is translated as CASSFGRNEKLFF.

The chain has TRBV5-6 and TRBJ1-2, with no clear D. Germline V gives CDR1 SGHDT, CDR2 YYEEEE. Trimming cost V 3 bases and J 2 bases, with 5 bases left between them. CDR3 size: 12 residues. CDR3 nucleotide sequence: TGTGCCAGCAGCTACGGAAACTATGGCTACACCTTC. Protein sequence: CASSYGNYGYTF.

The rearrangement joins TRBV29-1 to TRBJ1-2; no clear D gene. The CDR3 covers 10 residues. Trimming took 3 bases from V and 4 from J, leaving 3 bases between them. Germline V gene sequence: CDR1 SQVTM, CDR2 ANQGSEA. In DNA, the CDR3 is TGCAGCGTTGATGCCTATGGCTACACCTTC. It encodes CSVDAYGYTF.

This clone was detected only a few times. The rearrangement links TRBV28 to TRBJ1-1; D not certain. The germline gives CDR1 MDHEN, CDR2 SYDVKM. This CDR3 is built from 11 residues. Trimming removed 1 base from V and 10 bases from J, with 7 bases in between. The CDR3 DNA reads TGTGCCAGCAGTTTATCGGTGGGAGCTTTCTTT. This codes for CASSLSVGAFF.